The subject of this entry is one T cell receptor (beta chain). As yet, its antigen is unknown. The data are from a study of T cell responses to AZD1222 COVID-19 vaccine. Study-wide results and caveats: Clonal diversity may have been underestimated in mostly white British donors.

Measured with immunoSEQ multiplex PCR; TCRdb has only the in-frame clones, and not every one. The data show 100,000 to 150,000 clones, roughly 90% seen once. The sequenced sample was peripheral blood, obtained on day 0 of AZD1222 vaccination. The receptor's source is an adult in good health.

The CDR3 loop is CASSPPKAATYEQYF. The DNA of the CDR3 is TGTGCCAGCAGCCCCCCCAAGGCAGCTACCTACGAGCAGTACTTC. This chain links TRBV3-1 (or the pseudogene TRBV3-2) with TRBJ2-7, with D hard to call. With 4 bases removed from V and 2 bases from J, the gap between germline ends came to 15 bases. The CDR3 is 15 residues long. Germline CDR1 is LGHDT and CDR2 is YNNKEL (reference sequence).